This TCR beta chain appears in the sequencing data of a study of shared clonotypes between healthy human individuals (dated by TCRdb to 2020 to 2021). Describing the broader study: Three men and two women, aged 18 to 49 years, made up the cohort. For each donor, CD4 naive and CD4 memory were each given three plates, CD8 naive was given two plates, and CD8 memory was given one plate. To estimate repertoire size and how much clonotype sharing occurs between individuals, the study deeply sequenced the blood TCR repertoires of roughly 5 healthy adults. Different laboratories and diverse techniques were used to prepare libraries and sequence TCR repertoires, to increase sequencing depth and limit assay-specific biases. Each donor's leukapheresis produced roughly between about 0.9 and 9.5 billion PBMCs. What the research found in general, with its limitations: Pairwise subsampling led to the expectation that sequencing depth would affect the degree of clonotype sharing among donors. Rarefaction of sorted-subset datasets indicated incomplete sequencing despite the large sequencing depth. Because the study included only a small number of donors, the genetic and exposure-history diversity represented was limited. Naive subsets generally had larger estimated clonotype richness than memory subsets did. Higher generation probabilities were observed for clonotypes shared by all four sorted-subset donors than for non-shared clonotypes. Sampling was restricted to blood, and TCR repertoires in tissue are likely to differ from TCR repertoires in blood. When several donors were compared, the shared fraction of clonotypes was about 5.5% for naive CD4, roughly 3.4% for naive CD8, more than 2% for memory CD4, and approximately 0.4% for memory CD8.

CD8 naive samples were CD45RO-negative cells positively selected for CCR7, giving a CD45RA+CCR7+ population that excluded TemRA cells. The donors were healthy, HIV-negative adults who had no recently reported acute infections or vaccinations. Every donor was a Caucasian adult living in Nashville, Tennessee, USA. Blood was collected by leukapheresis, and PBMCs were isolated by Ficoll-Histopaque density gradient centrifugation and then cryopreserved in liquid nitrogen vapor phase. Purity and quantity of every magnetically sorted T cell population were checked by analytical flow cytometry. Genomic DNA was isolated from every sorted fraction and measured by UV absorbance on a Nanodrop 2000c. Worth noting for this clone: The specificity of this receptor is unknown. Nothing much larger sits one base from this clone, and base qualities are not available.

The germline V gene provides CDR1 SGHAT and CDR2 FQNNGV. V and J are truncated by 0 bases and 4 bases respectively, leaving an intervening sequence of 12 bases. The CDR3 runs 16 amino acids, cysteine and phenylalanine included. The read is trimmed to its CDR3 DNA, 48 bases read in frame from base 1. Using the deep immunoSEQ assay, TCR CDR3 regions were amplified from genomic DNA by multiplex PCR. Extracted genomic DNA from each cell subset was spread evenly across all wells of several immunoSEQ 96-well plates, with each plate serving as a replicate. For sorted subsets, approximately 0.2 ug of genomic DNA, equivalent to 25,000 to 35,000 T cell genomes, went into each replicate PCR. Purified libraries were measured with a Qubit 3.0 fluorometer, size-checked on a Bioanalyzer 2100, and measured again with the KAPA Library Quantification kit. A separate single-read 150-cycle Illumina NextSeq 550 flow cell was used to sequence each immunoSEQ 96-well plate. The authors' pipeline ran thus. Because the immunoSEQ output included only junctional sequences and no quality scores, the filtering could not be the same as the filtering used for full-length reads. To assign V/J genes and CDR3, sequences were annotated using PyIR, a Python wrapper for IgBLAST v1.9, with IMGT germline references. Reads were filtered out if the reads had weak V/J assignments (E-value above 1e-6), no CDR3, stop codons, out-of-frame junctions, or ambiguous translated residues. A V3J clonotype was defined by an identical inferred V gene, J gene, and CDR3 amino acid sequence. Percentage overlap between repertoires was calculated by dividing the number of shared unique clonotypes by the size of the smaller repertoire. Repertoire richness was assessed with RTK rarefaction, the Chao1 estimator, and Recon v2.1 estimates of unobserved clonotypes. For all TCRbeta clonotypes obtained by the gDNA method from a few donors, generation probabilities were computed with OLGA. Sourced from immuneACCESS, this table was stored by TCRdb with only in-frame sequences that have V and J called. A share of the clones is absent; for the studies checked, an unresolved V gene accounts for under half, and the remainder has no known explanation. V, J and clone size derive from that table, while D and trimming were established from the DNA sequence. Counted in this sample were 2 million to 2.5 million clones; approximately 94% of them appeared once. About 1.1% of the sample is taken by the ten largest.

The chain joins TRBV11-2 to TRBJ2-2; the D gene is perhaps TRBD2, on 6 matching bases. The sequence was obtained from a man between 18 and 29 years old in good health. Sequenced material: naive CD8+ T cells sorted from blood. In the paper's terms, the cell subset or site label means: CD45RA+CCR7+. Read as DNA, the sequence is TGTGCCAGCAGCTTAGATAAGCGGGCCCTCACCGGGGAGCTGTTTTTT. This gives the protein CASSLDKRALTGELFF.